This T cell receptor beta chain was found in a study of human versus mouse CDR3 diversity and MHC coevolution. About the research overall: Reported immunoSEQ sensitivity was one in 200,000 T cells, with reduced amplification bias.

With respect to this clone: Antigen: not known.

General study points: Among all groups, most of the three human donors showed least clonal inequality. Human CDR3s averaged more deletions and insertions than mouse CDR3s.

TCRdb's table, derived via immunoSEQ multiplex PCR, lists solely in-frame clones and lacks some. This sample has approximately 81,000 clones, with 90% to 95% found just once. The germline V and J ends were trimmed by 2 bases and 5 bases, with 16 bases remaining between them. The V gene's germline CDR1 is KGHSH and CDR2 LQKENI. There are 15 residues in the CDR3. Naive CD4 T cells, CD45RO-negative and CD62L-positive, were flow-sorted from PBMCs. This chain uses TRBV18 with TRBJ2-7, with D maybe TRBD1 (6 bases). The sample was naive CD4+ T cells from blood. Subset meaning: CD45RO-negative CD62L-positive naive CD4 T cells. The clonotype was recovered from a person between 25 and 70 years old in good health. The chain's CDR3 is CASSPNQGLTDEQYF. CDR3 nucleotide sequence: TGTGCCAGCTCACCAAACCAGGGGCTTACGGACGAGCAGTACTTC.